This is a list of T cell receptor beta chains from one sample in a study of T cells after yellow fever vaccination. TCRdb reanalysed the 5' RACE reads using MiXCR and keeps one entry per CDR3 protein. The data show roughly 150,000 distinct CDR3 sequences, with 6% to 7.5% seen just once and roughly 2.5% held by the top ten. The starting material was CD4+ T cells sorted from PBMCs, obtained less than 6 days after the first yellow fever vaccination. The receptors were gathered from a man between 18 and 29 years old who received the YFV17D yellow fever vaccine. The CDR3 runs from the conserved cysteine through the conserved F or W. Fields, in order: V gene, CDR3 length, clone size, J gene, D gene, CDR3 protein, CDR3 DNA. The D gene is left open where the match is weak. A clone size is listed for some rows: how often the clone was seen (once, few, many), or a class if it is expanded.

TRBV5-6	14	NA	TRBJ2-2	NA	CASSWNGYTGELFF	TGTGCCAGCAGCTGGAATGGGTACACCGGGGAGCTGTTTTTT
TRBV11-1	14	many	TRBJ2-5	NA	CASSLRGFQETQYF	TGTGCCAGCAGTCTTAGGGGTTTTCAAGAGACCCAGTACTTC
TRBV18	14	many	TRBJ1-1	NA	CASSTEDGNTEAFF	TGTGCCAGCTCTACAGAAGACGGGAACACTGAAGCTTTCTTT
TRBV12-3/TRBV12-4	13	NA	TRBJ2-7	NA	CASSLPGFYEQYF	TGTGCCAGCAGTTTGCCAGGGTTCTACGAGCAGTACTTC
TRBV12-2	21	NA	TRBJ2-7	NA	CASRLAMPLKAGGLPSYEQYF	TGTGCAAGTCGCTTAGCGATGCCACTAAAGGCGGGGGGGCTCCCCTCCTACGAGCAGTACTTC
TRBV9	15	many	TRBJ1-4	NA	CASSVATGFEEKLFF	TGTGCCAGCAGCGTAGCTACGGGGTTCGAGGAAAAACTGTTTTTT
TRBV7-2	16	few	TRBJ1-4	TRBD1	CASSRDSTSPNEKLFF	TGTGCCAGCAGCCGGGACAGTACCTCACCTAATGAAAAACTGTTTTTT
TRBV12-3/TRBV12-4	16	many	TRBJ2-3	TRBD2	CASSHRLAGRTDTQYF	TGTGCCAGCAGTCACCGACTAGCGGGGCGCACAGATACGCAGTATTTT
TRBV20-1	12	NA	TRBJ2-1	NA	CSARRGYNEQFF	TGCAGTGCTAGGAGGGGGTACAATGAGCAGTTCTTC
TRBV7-2	16	many	TRBJ2-3	TRBD1	CASSLRRGQKGNTQYF	TGTGCCAGCAGCTTACGAAGGGGACAGAAGGGAAATACGCAGTATTTT
TRBV4-3	15	few	TRBJ1-2	TRBD1	CASSPGGGGAFGYTF	TGCGCCAGCAGCCCGGGGGGAGGGGGCGCGTTTGGCTACACCTTC
TRBV11-1	13	many	TRBJ2-5	TRBD1	CASSADRGETQYF	TGTGCCAGCAGCGCCGACAGGGGTGAGACCCAGTACTTC
TRBV19	13	few	TRBJ1-1	NA	CASSERVVSEAFF	TGTGCCAGTAGTGAGAGAGTTGTTTCTGAAGCTTTCTTT
TRBV11-3	14	few	TRBJ2-5	NA	CASSSQGESETQYF	TGTGCCAGCAGCTCCCAAGGCGAGTCAGAGACCCAGTACTTC
TRBV2	13	few	TRBJ2-1	NA	CASSEAGARRGLF	TGTGCCAGCAGTGAAGCGGGGGCCCGGAGGGGGCTCTTC
TRBV7-9	13	few	TRBJ2-7	NA	CASSPSFEGGRNF	TGTGCCAGCAGCCCCTCCTTCGAGGGGGGAAGGAACTTC
TRBV30	15	many	TRBJ1-1	NA	CAWSFIGILNTEAFF	TGTGCCTGGAGTTTTATAGGGATTTTGAACACTGAAGCTTTCTTT
TRBV19	13	many	TRBJ1-6	NA	CASKADYNSPLHF	TGTGCCAGTAAGGCCGACTATAATTCACCCCTCCACTTT
TRBV6-5	14	NA	TRBJ1-2	NA	CASSYYGSAYGYTF	TGTGCCAGCAGTTACTACGGCAGTGCCTATGGCTACACCTTC
TRBV30	13	many	TRBJ2-2	TRBD1	CAWSRQGSGELFF	TGTGCCTGGAGCCGACAGGGGTCCGGGGAGCTGTTTTTT
TRBV5-1	15	few	TRBJ2-5	TRBD2	CASSLRGGREETQYF	TGCGCCAGCAGCTTACGGGGGGGCCGAGAAGAGACCCAGTACTTC
TRBV5-1	14	many	TRBJ1-6	TRBD1	CASSTRQGLGPLHF	TGCGCCAGCAGCACCCGACAGGGCTTGGGGCCCCTCCACTTT
TRBV7-3	15	many	TRBJ2-3	TRBD2	CASSFSGEGSYTQYF	TGTGCCAGCAGCTTTAGCGGGGAGGGAAGTTATACGCAGTATTTT
TRBV6-5	15	many	TRBJ1-4	NA	CASSYQGLTNEKLFF	TGTGCCAGCAGTTACCAGGGGCTCACTAATGAAAAACTGTTTTTT
TRBV19	15	NA	TRBJ1-1	NA	CASSTSGGVNTEAFF	TGTGCCAGTAGTACCTCGGGGGGGGTTAACACTGAAGCTTTCTTT
TRBV30	18	NA	TRBJ1-2	NA	CAWSDFGTPSTRNYGYTF	TGTGCCTGGAGTGACTTCGGGACCCCGTCCACGAGAAACTATGGCTACACCTTC
TRBV7-2	15	few	TRBJ2-3	NA	CASSTPGLGADTQYF	TGTGCCAGCAGCACTCCGGGATTGGGGGCAGATACGCAGTATTTT
TRBV5-1	14	NA	TRBJ1-6	NA	CASSSDRANSPLHF	TGCGCCAGCAGCTCGGACCGGGCAAATTCACCCCTCCACTTT
TRBV20-1	11	NA	TRBJ1-2	NA	CSALDTYGYTF	TGCAGTGCTCTCGACACCTATGGCTACACCTTC
TRBV20-1	18	NA	TRBJ1-6	NA	CSANAHLPGRQDNSPLHF	TGCAGTGCCAACGCACATCTACCGGGCCGCCAAGATAATTCACCCCTCCACTTT
TRBV12-3/TRBV12-4	15	many	TRBJ1-6	TRBD1	CASSLTGGWSSPLHF	TGTGCCAGCAGCCTGACAGGGGGATGGTCCTCACCCCTCCACTTT
TRBV18	15	few	TRBJ2-7	TRBD1	CASSPGQGETYEQYF	TGTGCCAGCTCACCGGGACAGGGGGAAACCTACGAGCAGTACTTC
TRBV28	13	few	TRBJ1-5	NA	CASSLLEYQPQHF	TGTGCCAGCAGTTTACTGGAGTATCAGCCCCAGCATTTT
TRBV11-2	19	few	TRBJ2-5	NA	CASSLVSIWVGRVVETQYF	TGTGCCAGCAGCTTAGTGTCCATCTGGGTCGGCAGGGTTGTCGAGACCCAGTACTTC
TRBV20-1	16	NA	TRBJ2-3	TRBD1	CSATDRGSSSTDTQYF	TGCAGTGCTACGGACAGGGGGTCCTCTAGCACAGATACGCAGTATTTT
TRBV18	14	NA	TRBJ1-1	NA	CASSVNGPNTEAFF	TGTGCCAGCTCTGTAAATGGCCCGAACACTGAAGCTTTCTTT
TRBV7-2	14	NA	TRBJ1-4	NA	CASSRIQQGEKLFF	TGTGCCAGCAGCCGAATACAGCAAGGTGAAAAACTGTTTTTT
TRBV5-1	15	many	TRBJ2-5	NA	CASSPQGGTEETQYF	TGCGCCAGCAGCCCACAAGGCGGGACAGAAGAGACCCAGTACTTC
TRBV20-1	11	few	TRBJ2-5	NA	CGRTNQETQYF	TGCGGAAGGACTAACCAAGAGACCCAGTACTTC
TRBV4-1	15	few	TRBJ2-1	NA	CASSQEAVWGQEQFF	TGCGCCAGCAGCCAAGAGGCGGTTTGGGGGCAGGAGCAGTTCTTC
TRBV7-9	16	many	TRBJ2-3	NA	CASSPAARTVADTQYF	TGTGCCAGCAGCCCTGCAGCCAGGACTGTGGCAGATACGCAGTATTTT
TRBV30	13	many	TRBJ1-1	NA	CAWSVLLNTEAFF	TGTGCCTGGAGTGTACTGCTGAACACTGAAGCTTTCTTT
TRBV3-1	15	many	TRBJ2-5	TRBD1	CASSLWTGGQETQYF	TGTGCCAGCAGCCTATGGACAGGGGGCCAAGAGACCCAGTACTTC
TRBV12-3/TRBV12-4	13	few	TRBJ1-4	NA	CASRLREGEKLFF	TGTGCCAGCAGGCTTAGGGAGGGTGAAAAACTGTTTTTT
TRBV21-1	13	few	TRBJ1-2	NA	CARGQGANYGYTF	TGTGCCAGGGGACAGGGGGCGAACTATGGCTACACCTTC
TRBV28	15	many	TRBJ2-1	TRBD2	CASWEASGAPGEQFF	TGTGCCAGCTGGGAGGCGAGCGGGGCCCCAGGGGAGCAGTTCTTC
TRBV19	18	few	TRBJ2-1	TRBD1	CASSIAGTGQSSYNEQFF	TGTGCCAGTAGTATAGCCGGGACAGGACAGAGCTCCTACAATGAGCAGTTCTTC
TRBV7-3	13	many	TRBJ2-3	NA	CASSAATGFSQYF	TGTGCCAGCAGCGCCGCGACCGGGTTTTCGCAGTATTTT
TRBV11-3	13	NA	TRBJ2-1	NA	CASSLEVGHEQFF	TGTGCCAGCAGCTTAGAAGTGGGGCACGAGCAGTTCTTC
TRBV5-1	19	NA	TRBJ2-3	TRBD2	CASSPGTSGGFPSTDTQYF	TGCGCCAGCAGCCCCGGGACTAGCGGGGGGTTTCCTAGCACAGATACGCAGTATTTT
TRBV12-3/TRBV12-4	16	many	TRBJ2-4	NA	CASSLTGGLAKNIQYF	TGTGCCAGCAGTTTGACCGGGGGGCTAGCCAAAAACATTCAGTACTTC
TRBV5-4	16	few	TRBJ2-1	TRBD2	CASSPYRGGEYNEQFF	TGTGCCAGCAGCCCCTATCGCGGGGGAGAGTACAATGAGCAGTTCTTC
TRBV3-1	15	few	TRBJ2-1	NA	CASSQDYRRNHEQFF	TGTGCCAGCAGCCAAGATTACCGACGGAACCATGAGCAGTTCTTC